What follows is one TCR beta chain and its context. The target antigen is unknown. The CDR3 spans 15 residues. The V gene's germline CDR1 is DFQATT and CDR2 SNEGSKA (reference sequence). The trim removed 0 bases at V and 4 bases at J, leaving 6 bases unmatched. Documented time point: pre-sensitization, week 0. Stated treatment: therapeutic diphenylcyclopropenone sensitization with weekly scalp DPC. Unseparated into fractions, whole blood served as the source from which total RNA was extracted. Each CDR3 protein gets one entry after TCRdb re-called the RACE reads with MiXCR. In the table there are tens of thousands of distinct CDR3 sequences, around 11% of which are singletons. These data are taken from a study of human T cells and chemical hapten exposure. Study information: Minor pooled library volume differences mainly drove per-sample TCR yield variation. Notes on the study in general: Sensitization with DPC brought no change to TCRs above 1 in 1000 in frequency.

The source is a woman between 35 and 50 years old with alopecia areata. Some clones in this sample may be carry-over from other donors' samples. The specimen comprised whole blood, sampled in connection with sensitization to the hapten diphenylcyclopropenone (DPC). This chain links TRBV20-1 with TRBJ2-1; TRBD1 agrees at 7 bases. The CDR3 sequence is CSARDIDRDYNEQFF. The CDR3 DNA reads TGCAGTGCTAGAGATATCGACAGGGATTACAATGAGCAGTTCTTC.